The 3 T cell receptor beta chains below come from one sample, sequenced in a study of cytomegalovirus exposure and HLA in healthy donors. Amplification used 60 Vbeta primers and 13 Jbeta primers. Produced via immunoSEQ multiplex PCR; TCRdb's table is partial and in-frame only. The data show roughly 120,000 clones, about 80% seen once. Material: PBMCs. These receptors all come from a human donor in good health.

The J gene is TRBJ2-5, the V gene TRBV4-1; 8 bases are a match to TRBD2. CDR3 length: 18 residues. J lost 5 bases, V lost 0 bases, and 14 bases had no gene match. CDR1 is MGHRA, CDR2 YSYEKL, per germline. CDR3 DNA: TGCGCCAGCAGCCAAGACGTGGGGACTAGTGCCCCTAGGGAGACCCAGTACTTC. Translated: CASSQDVGTSAPRETQYF.

This clone was seen a few times. The chain combines TRBV28 with TRBJ2-7; 7 nucleotides line up with TRBD1. V shed 2 bases, J shed 2 bases, and the junction held 3 bases outside the gene matches. CDR3 size: 14 residues. CDR1 and CDR2 from the germline V gene are MDHEN and SYDVKM. The CDR3 region has the DNA TGTGCCAGCAGTTTACAGGGGGTAACCTACGAGCAGTACTTC. Protein sequence: CASSLQGVTYEQYF.

The gene calls are TRBV5-1 and TRBJ2-3, with D possibly matching TRBD2 (5 bases). The V end lost 6 bases, the J end lost 0 bases, and 11 bases lay between the germline ends. The CDR3 runs to 14 residues. In germline, CDR1 is SGHRS, CDR2 YFSETQ. CDR3 region: CASNRGGSTDTQYF. Written as DNA, the CDR3 is TGCGCCAGCAACCGTGGAGGAAGCACAGATACGCAGTATTTT. Using reference TRBV5-1 and TRBJ2-3 for the parts outside the CDR3, the full variable domain is KAGVTQTPRYLIKTRGQQVTLSCSPISGHRSVSWYQQTPGQGLQFLFEYFSETQRNKGNFPGRFSGRQFSNSRSEMNVSTLELGDSALYLCASNRGGSTDTQYFGPGTRLTVL.